What follows are 2 T cell receptor beta chains derived from one specimen sequenced in a study of shared clonotypes between healthy human individuals. Only in-frame clones appear in the TCRdb table, and some are missing; sequencing was by immunoSEQ multiplex PCR. This table holds around 2.5 million clones, 93% found once. Sequencing was performed on naive CD4+ T cells from PBMCs. The subset denotes: CD45RA+ positively selected. All receptors derive from a man younger than 35 in good health. Some clones in this sample may be carry-over from other donors' samples.

For this clone: The same CDR3 also results from other DNA sequences found in this sample. The J gene is TRBJ2-1, the V gene TRBV7-3; a possible D gene is TRBD2 (6 bases). The germline CDR1 and CDR2 sequences are SGHTA and FQGTGA. The V gene lost 5 bases and the J gene lost 0 bases, with 11 bases spanning the gap. CDR3 size: 15 residues. The CDR3: CASSLQTSSYNEQFF. CDR3 coding DNA: TGTGCCAGCAGCCTCCAGACTAGCTCCTACAATGAGCAGTTCTTC.

In the case of this clone: Other DNA variants within this sample encode the same CDR3. The V call is TRBV7-3, the J call TRBJ2-3; 14 bases map to TRBD2. Germline V gene data show CDR1 as SGHTA and CDR2 as FQGTGA. The junction had 3 bases not matched to a gene; V was cut back by 2 bases and J by 5 bases. This CDR3 comprises 16 residues. This CDR3 is CASSLSGLAGGDTQYF. The CDR3 bases are TGTGCCAGCAGCTTATCCGGACTAGCGGGAGGAGATACGCAGTATTTT.